This T cell receptor (beta chain) is drawn from a study of cytomegalovirus exposure and HLA in healthy donors. Notes on the study in general: Beyond CMV serostatus, there was no information to go on about immune exposure. Many donors shared some public TCRs, even though most TCR sequences were rare. V- and J-gene trimming in TCR beta was tied to a missense DCLRE1C variant by an analysis performed later. It emerged from a later analysis that several of the most significant clusters appeared to be linked to common viral pathogens.

Vbeta (60) and Jbeta (13) primers were used in the PCR. The table came from immunoSEQ multiplex PCR; TCRdb's copy has only in-frame clones and leaves some out. The table has about 190,000 clones, roughly 79% seen once. Points on this clone: Its antigen is unknown.

Material for sequencing was PBMCs. The sequence derives from a woman aged 18-35 years in good health and CMV-seronegative.

CDR3 coding DNA: TGTGCCAGCAGGACGGTGGACAGGGGTTCCTACGAGCAGTACTTC. It yields the protein CASRTVDRGSYEQYF. The chain is built from TRBV2 and TRBJ2-7; 9 positions match TRBD1. Germline CDR1 SNHLY, CDR2 FYNNEI. The CDR3 runs 15 residues. V was pared by 6 bases and J by 1 base, with 7 bases of the junction left unmatched.